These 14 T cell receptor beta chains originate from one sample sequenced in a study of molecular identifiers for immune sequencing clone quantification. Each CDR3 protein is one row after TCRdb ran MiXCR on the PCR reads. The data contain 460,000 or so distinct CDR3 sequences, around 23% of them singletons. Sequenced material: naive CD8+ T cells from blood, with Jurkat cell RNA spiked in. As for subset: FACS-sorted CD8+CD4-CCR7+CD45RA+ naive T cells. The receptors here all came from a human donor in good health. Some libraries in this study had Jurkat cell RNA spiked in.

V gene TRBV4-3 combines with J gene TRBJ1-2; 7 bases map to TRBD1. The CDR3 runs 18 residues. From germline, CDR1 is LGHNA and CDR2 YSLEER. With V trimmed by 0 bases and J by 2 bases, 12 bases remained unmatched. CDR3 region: CASSQDADRFAVNYGYTF. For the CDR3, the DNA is TGCGCCAGCAGCCAAGACGCGGACAGGTTTGCAGTCAACTATGGCTACACCTTC.

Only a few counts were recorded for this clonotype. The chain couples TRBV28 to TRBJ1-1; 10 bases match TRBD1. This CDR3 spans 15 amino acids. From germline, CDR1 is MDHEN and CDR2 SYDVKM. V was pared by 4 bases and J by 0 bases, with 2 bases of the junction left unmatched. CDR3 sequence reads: CASSSGTGVNTEAFF. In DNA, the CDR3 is TGTGCCAGCAGTTCGGGGACAGGGGTGAACACTGAAGCTTTCTTT.

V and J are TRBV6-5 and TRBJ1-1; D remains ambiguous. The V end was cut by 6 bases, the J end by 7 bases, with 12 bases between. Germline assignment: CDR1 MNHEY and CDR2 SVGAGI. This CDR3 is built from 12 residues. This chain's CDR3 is CASRAASYEAFF. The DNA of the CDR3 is TGTGCCAGCAGGGCCGCATCGTATGAAGCTTTCTTT.

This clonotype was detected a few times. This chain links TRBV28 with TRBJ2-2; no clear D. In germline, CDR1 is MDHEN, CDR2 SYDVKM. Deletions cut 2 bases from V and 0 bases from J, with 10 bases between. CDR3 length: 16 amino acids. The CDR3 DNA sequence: TGTGCCAGCAGTTTAGAGCAACTTGCGAACACCGGGGAGCTGTTTTTT. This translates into CASSLEQLANTGELFF.

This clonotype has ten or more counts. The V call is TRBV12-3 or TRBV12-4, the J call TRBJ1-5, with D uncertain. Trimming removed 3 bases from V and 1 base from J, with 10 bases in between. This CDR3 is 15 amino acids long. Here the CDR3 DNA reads TGTGCCAGCAGTTTCGCCGGGGAGAGCAATCAGCCCCAGCATTTT. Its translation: CASSFAGESNQPQHF.

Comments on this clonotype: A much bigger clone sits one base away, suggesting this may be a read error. The CDR3 loop is CSARDLLAGVQYF. Written as DNA, the CDR3 is TGCAGTGCTAGAGATCTACTAGCGGGGGTGCAGTACTTC. The chain recombines TRBV20-1 with TRBJ2-7, with 11 bases fitting TRBD2. The CDR3 contains 13 residues. V shed 0 bases, J shed 9 bases, and the junction held 4 bases outside the gene matches. In germline, CDR1 is DFQATT, CDR2 SNEGSKA (reference sequence).

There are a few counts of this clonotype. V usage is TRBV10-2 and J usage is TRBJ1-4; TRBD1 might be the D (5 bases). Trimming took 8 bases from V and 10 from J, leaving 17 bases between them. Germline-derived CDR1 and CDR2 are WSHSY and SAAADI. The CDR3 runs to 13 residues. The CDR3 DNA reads TGCGCCAGCTCCCGGGGCAGGGACGGAAAACTGTTTTTT. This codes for CASSRGRDGKLFF.

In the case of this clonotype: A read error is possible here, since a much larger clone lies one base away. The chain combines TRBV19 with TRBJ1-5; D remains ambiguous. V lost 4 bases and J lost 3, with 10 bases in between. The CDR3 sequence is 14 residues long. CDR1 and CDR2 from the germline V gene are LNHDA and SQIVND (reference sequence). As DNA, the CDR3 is TGTGCCAGTAGTACGGGTATGAACAATCAGCCCCAGCATTTT. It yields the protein CASSTGMNNQPQHF.

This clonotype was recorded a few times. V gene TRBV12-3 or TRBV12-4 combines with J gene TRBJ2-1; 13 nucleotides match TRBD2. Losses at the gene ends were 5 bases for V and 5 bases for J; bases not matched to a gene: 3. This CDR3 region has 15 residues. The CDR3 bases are TGTGCCAGCAGTAGGACTAGCGGGAGCCACAATGAGCAGTTCTTC. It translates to CASSRTSGSHNEQFF.

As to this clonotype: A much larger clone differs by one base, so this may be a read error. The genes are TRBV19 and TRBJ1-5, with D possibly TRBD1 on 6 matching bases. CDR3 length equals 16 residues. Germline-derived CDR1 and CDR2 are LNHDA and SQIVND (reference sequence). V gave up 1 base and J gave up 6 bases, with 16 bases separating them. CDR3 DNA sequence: TGTGCCAGTAGTATAGGAACCCGTGGGGGCATTCAGCCCCAGCATTTT. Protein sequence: CASSIGTRGGIQPQHF.

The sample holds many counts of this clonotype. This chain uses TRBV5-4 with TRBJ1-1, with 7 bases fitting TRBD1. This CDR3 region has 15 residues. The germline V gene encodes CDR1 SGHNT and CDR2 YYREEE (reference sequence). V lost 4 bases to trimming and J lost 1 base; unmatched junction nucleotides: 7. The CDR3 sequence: CASSPQGGSNTEAFF. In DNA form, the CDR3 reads TGTGCCAGCAGCCCCCAGGGGGGTTCGAACACTGAAGCTTTCTTT.

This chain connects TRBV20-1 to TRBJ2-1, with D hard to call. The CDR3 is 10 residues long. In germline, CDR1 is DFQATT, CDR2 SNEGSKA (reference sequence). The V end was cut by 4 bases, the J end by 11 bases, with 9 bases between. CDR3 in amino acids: CSAMDPQQFF. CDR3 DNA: TGCAGTGCTATGGACCCTCAGCAGTTCTTC.

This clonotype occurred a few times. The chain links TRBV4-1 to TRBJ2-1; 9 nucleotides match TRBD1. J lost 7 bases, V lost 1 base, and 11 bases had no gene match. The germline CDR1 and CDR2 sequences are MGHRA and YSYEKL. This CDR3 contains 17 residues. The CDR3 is CASSQGEIQGAWNEQFF. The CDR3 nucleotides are TGCGCCAGCAGCCAAGGAGAAATACAGGGGGCTTGGAATGAGCAGTTCTTC.

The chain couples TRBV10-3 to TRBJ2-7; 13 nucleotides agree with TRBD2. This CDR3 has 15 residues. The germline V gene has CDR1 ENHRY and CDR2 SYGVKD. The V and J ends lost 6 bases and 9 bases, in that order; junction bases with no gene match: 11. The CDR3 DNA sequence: TGTGCCATCAGACCTGGACTAGCGGGGGCCAACGGGCAGTACTTC. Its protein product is CAIRPGLAGANGQYF.